By share, the clone carrying this T cell receptor beta chain ranks as medium-sized (0.01 to 0.1%). The target antigen is unknown. Preparation of the TCRbeta library was carried out with unique molecular identifiers. TCRdb ran MiXCR on the PCR reads and lists one entry per CDR3 protein. This table has about 27,000 distinct CDR3 sequences, about a sixth appearing once. These data come from a study of T-cell reconstitution after alpha-beta-depleted transplantation in children. Study-level findings and limits: Among T cells one year after transplant, newly produced cells accounted for most counts and diversity. Certain patients had high TCRbeta diversity at day 60, and it came from recipient T cells and thymic progenitors that survived. Roughly two months post-transplant, alpha-beta T cells reportedly originated from several hundred graft clones that had expanded.

The receptor was isolated from a male patient aged 2-15 years who had a stem cell transplant for acute lymphoblastic leukemia, so the T cells may come from the graft donor. This specimen was PBMCs, mostly from graft donor cells, taken 60 days after TCRalphabeta/CD19-depleted stem cell transplant.

CDR3 DNA sequence: TGTGCCAGCAGTTTATTTCGGGGGAGCTCCTACAATGAGCAGTTCTTC. This encodes CASSLFRGSSYNEQFF. The chain links TRBV12-3 or TRBV12-4 to TRBJ2-1, with D possibly matching TRBD2 (6 bases). The CDR3 length is 16 residues. With 2 bases removed from V and 0 bases from J, the gap between germline ends came to 11 bases.